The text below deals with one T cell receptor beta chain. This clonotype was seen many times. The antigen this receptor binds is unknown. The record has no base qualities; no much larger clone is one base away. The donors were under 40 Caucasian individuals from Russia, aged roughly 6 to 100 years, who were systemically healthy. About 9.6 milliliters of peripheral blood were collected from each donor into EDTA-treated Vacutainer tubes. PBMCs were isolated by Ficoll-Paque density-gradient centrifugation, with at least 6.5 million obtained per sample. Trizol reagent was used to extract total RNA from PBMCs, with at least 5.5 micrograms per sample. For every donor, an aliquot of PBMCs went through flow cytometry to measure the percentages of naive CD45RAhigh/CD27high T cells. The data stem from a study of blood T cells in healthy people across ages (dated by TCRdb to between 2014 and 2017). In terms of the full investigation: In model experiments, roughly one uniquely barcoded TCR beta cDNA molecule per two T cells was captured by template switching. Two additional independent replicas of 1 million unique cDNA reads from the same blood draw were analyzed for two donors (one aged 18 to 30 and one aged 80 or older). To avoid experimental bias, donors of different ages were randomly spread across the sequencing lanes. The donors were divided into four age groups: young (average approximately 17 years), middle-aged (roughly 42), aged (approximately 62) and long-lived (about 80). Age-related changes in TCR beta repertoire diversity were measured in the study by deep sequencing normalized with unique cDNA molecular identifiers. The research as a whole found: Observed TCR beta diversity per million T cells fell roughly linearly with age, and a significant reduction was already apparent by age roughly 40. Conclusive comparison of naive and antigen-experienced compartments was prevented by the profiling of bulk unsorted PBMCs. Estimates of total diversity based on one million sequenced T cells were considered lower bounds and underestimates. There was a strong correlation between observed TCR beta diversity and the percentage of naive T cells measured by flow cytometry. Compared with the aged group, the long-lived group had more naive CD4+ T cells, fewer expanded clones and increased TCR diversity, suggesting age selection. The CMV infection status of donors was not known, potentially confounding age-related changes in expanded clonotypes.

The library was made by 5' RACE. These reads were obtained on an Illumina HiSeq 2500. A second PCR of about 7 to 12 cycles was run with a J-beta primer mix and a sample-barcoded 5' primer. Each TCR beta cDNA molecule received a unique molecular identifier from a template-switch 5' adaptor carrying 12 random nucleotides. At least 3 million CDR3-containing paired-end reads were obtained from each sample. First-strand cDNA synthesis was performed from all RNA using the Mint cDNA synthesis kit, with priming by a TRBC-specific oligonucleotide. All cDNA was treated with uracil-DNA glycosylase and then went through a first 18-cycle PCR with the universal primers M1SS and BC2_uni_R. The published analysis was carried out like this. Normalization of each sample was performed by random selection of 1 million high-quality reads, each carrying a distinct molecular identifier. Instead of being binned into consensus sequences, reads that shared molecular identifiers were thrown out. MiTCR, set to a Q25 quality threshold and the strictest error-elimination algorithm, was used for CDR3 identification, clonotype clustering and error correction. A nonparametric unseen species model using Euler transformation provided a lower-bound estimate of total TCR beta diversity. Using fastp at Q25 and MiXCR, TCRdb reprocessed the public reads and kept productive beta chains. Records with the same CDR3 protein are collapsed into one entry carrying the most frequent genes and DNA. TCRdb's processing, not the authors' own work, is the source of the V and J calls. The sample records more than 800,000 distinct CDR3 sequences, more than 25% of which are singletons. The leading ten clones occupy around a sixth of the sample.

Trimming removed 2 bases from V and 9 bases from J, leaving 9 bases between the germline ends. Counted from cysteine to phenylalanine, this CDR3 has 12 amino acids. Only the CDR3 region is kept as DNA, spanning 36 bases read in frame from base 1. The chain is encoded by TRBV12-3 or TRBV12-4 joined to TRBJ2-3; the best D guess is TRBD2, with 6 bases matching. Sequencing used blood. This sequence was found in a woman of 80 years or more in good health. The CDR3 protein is CASSLSGGTQYF. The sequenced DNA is TGTGCCAGCAGTTTAAGTGGGGGGACGCAGTATTTT.